What follows are 13 T cell receptor beta chains derived from one specimen sequenced in a study of T-cell reconstitution after alpha-beta-depleted transplantation in children. TCRbeta library preparation incorporated unique molecular identifiers. Each CDR3 protein gets one entry after TCRdb re-called the PCR reads with MiXCR. The table records hundreds of thousands of distinct CDR3 sequences, under 15% of them present only once. This sample comprised PBMCs, obtained before TCRalphabeta/CD19-depleted stem cell transplant. The receptors stem from a girl aged 2 to 9 with congenital amegakaryocytic thrombocytopenia, due to receive a stem cell transplant.

This clonotype was recorded many times. The chain is built from TRBV24-1 and TRBJ2-2; no clear D gene. V gave up 3 bases and J gave up 6 bases, with 7 bases separating them. The V gene's germline CDR1 is KGHDR and CDR2 SFDVKD. The length of the CDR3 is 13 residues. The CDR3 loop reads CATSDRPSGELFF. The CDR3 DNA follows: TGTGCCACCAGTGATAGGCCCTCCGGGGAGCTGTTTTTT.

This clonotype came up many times. The V and J genes are TRBV6-1 and TRBJ1-4; 10 positions agree with TRBD1. This CDR3 spans 16 amino acids. Germline CDR1 reads MNHNS; CDR2 reads SASEGT. The V segment lost 6 bases and the J segment 8 bases; nucleotides outside the gene matches: 12. The CDR3, as DNA: TGTGCCAGCAGGAAACCGGGACAGGGGTCTGAGGAAAAACTGTTTTTT. This codes for CASRKPGQGSEEKLFF.

V usage is TRBV20-1 and J usage is TRBJ2-7, with D possibly matching TRBD2 (5 bases). V lost 3 bases to trimming and J lost 2 bases, with 11 bases between them. Germline assignment: CDR1 DFQATT and CDR2 SNEGSKA (reference sequence). CDR3 length: 13 amino acids. CDR3 DNA sequence: TGCAGTGCTAGGCGGAGGAGCCCCTACGAGCAGTACTTC. Translation gives CSARRRSPYEQYF.

V usage is TRBV4-1 and J usage is TRBJ2-7, with 11 bases that match TRBD2. The CDR3 loop spans 16 amino acids. Germline CDR1 reads MGHRA; CDR2 reads YSYEKL. V dropped 0 bases and J dropped 4; count of bases not matched to a gene: 5. The CDR3 reads CASSQDSGGDSYEQYF. CDR3 nucleotides: TGCGCCAGCAGCCAAGATAGCGGGGGGGACTCGTACGAGCAGTACTTC.

This clonotype was observed many times. CDR3 nucleotide sequence: TGCGCCAGCAGCTTAAGAGGGGGACTAGCGGGACAAGGCGCCTACAATGAGCAGTTCTTC. As protein: CASSLRGGLAGQGAYNEQFF. V and J are TRBV5-1 and TRBJ2-1; 13 positions match TRBD2. The CDR3 consists of 20 residues. The ends lost 2 bases at V and 2 bases at J; junction bases unmatched: 13. Per the germline V gene, CDR1 is SGHRS and CDR2 is YFSETQ.

This clonotype was picked up one time. The junction does not match germline at one end; this may be a read error. The chain combines TRBV7-9 with TRBJ2-3, with 9 bases identical to TRBD2. This CDR3 has 15 residues. Germline V gene lookup returns CDR1 SEHNR and CDR2 FQNEAQ (reference sequence). The CDR3 DNA reads as TGTGCCAGCAGCGCTCTAGCGGGGTACACAGATACGCAGTGTTTT. As protein: CASSALAGYTDTQCF.

This clonotype turned up a few times. CDR3 DNA sequence: TGCGCCAGCAGCTTGGCGGGACTAGCGGGCGAGCAGTACTTC. The encoded protein is CASSLAGLAGEQYF. The chain couples TRBV5-1 to TRBJ2-7; 12 positions agree with TRBD2. CDR1 is SGHRS, CDR2 YFSETQ, per germline. The J segment lost 6 bases and the V segment lost 0 bases, leaving 1 base of the junction unmatched. The CDR3 has 14 amino acids.

This clonotype was counted at least ten times. This chain joins TRBV15 and TRBJ2-7; D ambiguous. V lost 0 bases and J lost 7, with 10 bases in between. The CDR3 loop spans 13 amino acids. Germline CDR1 is LNHNV and CDR2 is YYDKDF (reference sequence). DNA of the CDR3: TGTGCCACCAGCAGAGATTTGTTGGGAGAGCAGTACTTC. This translates into CATSRDLLGEQYF.

This clonotype was counted a few times. CDR3 sequence (DNA): TGTGCCAGCAGTTACCTCAACTTTGACGAGCAGTACTTC. This translates into CASSYLNFDEQYF. The rearrangement uses TRBV6-2 or TRBV6-3 and TRBJ2-7; D ambiguous. The CDR3 contains 13 residues. Germline V gene lookup returns CDR1 MNHEY and CDR2 SVGEGT. Between the trimmed V and J ends, which lost 2 bases and 5 bases, there was a span of 10 bases.

About this clonotype: A much larger clone lies a single base off, so this may be a read error. The V and J genes are TRBV5-1 and TRBJ2-2, with D possibly matching TRBD2 (6 bases). The germline V gene has CDR1 SGHRS and CDR2 YFSETQ. The CDR3 spans 16 residues. The CDR3 region is CASSLAVGGFTGELYF. DNA for the CDR3: TGCGCCAGCAGCTTGGCCGTTGGAGGGTTCACCGGGGAGCTGTATTTT.

The CDR3 reads CASRSGGRSYNEQFF. The CDR3 DNA sequence: TGTGCCAGCAGATCCGGGGGCCGCTCCTACAATGAGCAGTTCTTC. The gene calls are TRBV7-8 and TRBJ2-1; the D gene could be TRBD1 or TRBD2 (6 bases each). V dropped 6 bases and J dropped 0 bases, with 12 bases sitting between them. Germline loops: CDR1 SGHVS, CDR2 FQNEAQ. The CDR3 is 15 amino acids.

This clonotype turned up a few times. The chain carries TRBV7-8 and TRBJ2-7; D is undetermined. Germline V gene lookup returns CDR1 SGHVS and CDR2 FQNEAQ. The CDR3 runs to 14 residues. Trimming removed 3 bases at V and 0 bases at J, with 9 bases between. The chain's CDR3 is CASSFRFSSYEQYF. In DNA, the CDR3 is TGTGCCAGCAGCTTTCGTTTCAGCTCCTACGAGCAGTACTTC.

This clonotype was found a few times. The chain uses TRBV27 and TRBJ2-2; D remains unclear. Germline CDR1 is MNHEY and CDR2 is SMNVEV (reference sequence). The CDR3 length is 11 residues. CDR3 loop: CASKTAGELFF. The CDR3 coding sequence is TGTGCGAGTAAGACGGCCGGGGAGCTGTTTTTT.